These 12 T cell receptor beta chains originate from one sample sequenced in a study of preoperative IRX-2 immunotherapy in early breast cancer. TCRdb keeps only in-frame clones here, not all; method: immunoSEQ multiplex PCR. The sample has fewer than 70,000 clones, approximately 94% seen once. The treatment: preoperative locoregional IRX-2 cytokine immunotherapy. This sample was taken from a patient treated with IRX-2 immunotherapy. All receptors derive from a human donor with breast cancer.

This chain links TRBV7-2 with TRBJ2-3; 10 nucleotides align to TRBD1. J was trimmed by 4 bases and V by 3 bases; bases with no gene match: 4. The CDR3 is 15 residues long. Germline V gene data show CDR1 as SGHTA and CDR2 as FQGNSA. The CDR3 spells CASSFDRGQSDTQYF. The CDR3 coding sequence is TGTGCCAGCAGCTTCGACAGGGGGCAGTCAGATACGCAGTATTTT.

V usage is TRBV6-6 and J usage is TRBJ2-7; 9 bases map to TRBD1. V was clipped by 6 bases and J by 5 bases; unmatched bases: 2. The V gene's germline CDR1 is MNHNY and CDR2 SVGAGI (reference sequence). CDR3 length: 12 residues. The CDR3 loop reads CASRTGGHEQYF. For the CDR3, the DNA is TGTGCCAGCAGGACAGGGGGACACGAGCAGTACTTC.

The genes are TRBV6-6 and TRBJ2-7; tentative D call: TRBD1 (6 bases). V lost 1 base to trimming and J lost 3 bases, with 13 bases between them. The CDR3 covers 15 residues. Per germline, CDR1 MNHNY and CDR2 SVGAGI (reference sequence). The CDR3 is CASSYWSGEIYEQYF. The CDR3 nucleotides are TGTGCCAGCAGTTACTGGTCAGGGGAAATCTACGAGCAGTACTTC.

V and J are TRBV4-3 and TRBJ2-3; no firm D call. The CDR3 contains 13 residues. Trimming cost V 8 bases and J 6 bases, with 15 bases left between them. Germline assignment: CDR1 LGHNA and CDR2 YSLEER. CDR3 nucleotides: TGCGCCAGCGCCCGGCTAGGTGGGGATACGCAGTATTTT. This gives the protein CASARLGGDTQYF.

V usage is TRBV21-1 and J usage is TRBJ1-3. TRBV21-1 is annotated as a pseudogene. This CDR3 comprises 14 residues. The CDR3 DNA reads as TGTGCCAGCAGCTCATTCCCTTGCGGAAACACCATATATTTT. Translating gives CASSSFPCGNTIYF.

This clone has a single count. V usage is TRBV7-6 and J usage is TRBJ2-2; D not resolved. V was cut by 10 bases and J by 0 bases, with 9 bases left in between. The CDR3 runs to 13 residues. Per germline, CDR1 SGHVS and CDR2 FNYEAQ. The DNA of the CDR3 is TGTGCCACAGACATGTCGAACACCGGGGAGCTGTTTTTT. This codes for CATDMSNTGELFF.

The chain carries TRBV7-2 and TRBJ1-4; possible D gene TRBD1, 6 bases. Trimming removed 1 base from V and 8 bases from J, with 14 bases in between. There are 15 residues in the CDR3. Germline V gene lookup returns CDR1 SGHTA and CDR2 FQGNSA. CDR3 amino acids: CASSLGGQGWEKLFF. The CDR3 coding sequence is TGTGCCAGCAGCTTAGGGGGGCAGGGCTGGGAAAAACTGTTTTTT.

This clone has just one count. V gene TRBV4-3 combines with J gene TRBJ1-4, with 7 bases that match TRBD1. This CDR3 has 15 residues. The germline V gene encodes CDR1 LGHNA and CDR2 YSLEER. After removal of 2 bases from V and 12 bases from J, the junction contained 12 bases not matched to a gene. CDR3 in amino acids: CASSQMYGKQGELFF. The CDR3 region has the DNA TGCGCCAGCAGCCAAATGTACGGGAAGCAGGGGGAACTGTTTTTT.

V usage is TRBV11-3 and J usage is TRBJ2-1, with D tentatively TRBD1 (6 bases). The CDR3 loop spans 16 amino acids. Trimming shortened V by 1 base and J by 1 base, and 11 bases separated the two germline ends. Germline V CDR1 and CDR2: SGHNT, YENEEA. The CDR3 coding sequence is TGTGCCAGCAGCTTAGCTGCAGGGGTGTCCTACAATGAGCAGTTCTTC. Protein: CASSLAAGVSYNEQFF.

The gene calls are TRBV4-3 and TRBJ1-3; D ambiguous. The germline CDR1 and CDR2 sequences are LGHNA and YSLEER. CDR3 length: 15 residues. V was pared by 5 bases and J by 0 bases, with 11 bases between. The DNA of the CDR3 is TGCGCCAGCAGCTTATACCTCTCCTCTGGAAACACCATATATTTT. Protein product: CASSLYLSSGNTIYF.

This chain uses TRBV27 with TRBJ1-1, with unresolved D. In germline, CDR1 is MNHEY, CDR2 SMNVEV (reference sequence). V lost 6 bases and J lost 0, with 14 bases in between. CDR3 length: 15 amino acids. The CDR3 sequence is CASSPMRLMNTEAFF. In DNA, the CDR3 is TGTGCCAGCAGCCCCATGAGACTCATGAACACTGAAGCTTTCTTT.

The chain recombines TRBV7-2 with TRBJ2-7, with D possibly TRBD1 on 5 matching bases. This CDR3 is 14 amino acids long. V was cut by 2 bases and J by 4 bases, with 12 bases left in between. Looked up from germline, CDR1 is SGHTA and CDR2 is FQGNSA. CDR3 sequence reads: CASSLNRRVYEQYF. The CDR3 DNA sequence: TGTGCCAGCAGCTTAAACAGGAGAGTATACGAGCAGTACTTC. Full variable domain (outside the CDR3, taken from reference TRBV7-2 and TRBJ2-7): GAGVSQSPSNKVTEKGKDVELRCDPISGHTALYWYRQSLGQGLEFLIYFQGNSAPDKSGLPSDRFSAERTGGSVSTLTIQRTQQEDSAVYLCASSLNRRVYEQYFGPGTRLTVT.